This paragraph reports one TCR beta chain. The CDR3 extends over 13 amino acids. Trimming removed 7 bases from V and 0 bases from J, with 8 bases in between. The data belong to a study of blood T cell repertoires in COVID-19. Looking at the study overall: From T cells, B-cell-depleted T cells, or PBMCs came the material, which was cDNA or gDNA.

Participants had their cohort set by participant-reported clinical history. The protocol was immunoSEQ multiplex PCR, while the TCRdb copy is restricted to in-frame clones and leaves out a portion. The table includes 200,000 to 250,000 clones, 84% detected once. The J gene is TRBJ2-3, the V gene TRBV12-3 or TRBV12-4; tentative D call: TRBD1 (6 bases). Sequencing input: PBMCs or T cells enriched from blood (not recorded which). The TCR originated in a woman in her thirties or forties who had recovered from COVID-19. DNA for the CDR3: TGTGCCAGCACCGGGACAAGCACAGATACGCAGTATTTT. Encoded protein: CASTGTSTDTQYF.